The TCR beta chain described here comes from a study of cytomegalovirus exposure and HLA in healthy donors. In the PCR, 60 Vbeta and 13 Jbeta primers were used. Generated by immunoSEQ multiplex PCR, the TCRdb table keeps only in-frame clones and is missing some. The sample yields more than 75,000 clones, 80% to 90% seen once. Study observations and caveats: Serostatus for CMV was the only available immune exposure information. Follow-up analysis seemed to connect common viral pathogens with several of the most significant clusters identified.

This CDR3 has 13 amino acids. Germline V lookup: CDR1 SGDLS, CDR2 YYNGEE. V was cut by 0 bases and J by 10 bases, with 11 bases left in between. Concerning this clone itself: Its antigen is undetermined.

Material: PBMCs. This TCR was recovered from a woman aged 18 to 35 in good health and CMV-seropositive. The rearrangement joins TRBV9 to TRBJ2-1; a possible D gene is TRBD1 (6 bases). The CDR3 DNA follows: TGTGCCAGCAGCGTAGGACAGGCCGGGGAGCAGTTCTTC. This translates into CASSVGQAGEQFF. Variable domain in full (rest from reference TRBV9 and TRBJ2-1): DSGVTQTPKHLITATGQRVTLRCSPRSGDLSVYWYQQSLDQGLQFLIQYYNGEERAKGNILERFSAQQFPDLHSELNLSSLELGDSALYFCASSVGQAGEQFFGPGTRLTVL.